This T cell receptor beta chain was captured in a study of cytomegalovirus exposure and HLA in healthy donors. Study conclusions and caveats: A few chains tied to CMV proved CMV antigen-specific in vitro. Using the classifier, cytomegalovirus status was reportedly diagnosed with high specificity and sensitivity. Associated with cytomegalovirus, according to the listing, were 164 TCR beta chains.

Sequencing used immunoSEQ multiplex PCR; TCRdb keeps in-frame clones, though not all of them. The profile shows some 200,000 clones, 75% to 85% of them singletons. V dropped 6 bases and J dropped 7; count of bases not matched to a gene: 17. CDR3 length equals 18 residues. Germline V CDR1 and CDR2: SNHLY, FYNNEI. Worth noting for this clone: Its antigen is unknown.

The donors were members of the validation cohort, which comprised 100 to 150 subjects and was separate from the first cohort of fewer than 700 subjects. This rearrangement joins TRBV2 to TRBJ1-4; 10 bases agree with TRBD1. The sample was PBMCs. The sequence came from a woman in her thirties in good health and CMV-seropositive. The CDR3 loop is CASRTGGSAGFRGEKLFF. The CDR3 DNA reads TGTGCCAGCAGGACAGGGGGCTCAGCCGGTTTCAGAGGTGAAAAACTGTTTTTT.